Listed below are T cell receptor beta chains from one sample, sequenced in a study of T cell responses to AZD1222 COVID-19 vaccine. Measured with immunoSEQ multiplex PCR; TCRdb has only the in-frame clones, and not every one. Among some 140,000 clones listed, about 87% were seen once. The source material was peripheral blood, sampled on day 0 of AZD1222 vaccination. The receptor set was obtained from an adult in good health. The CDR3 runs from the conserved cysteine through the conserved F or W. The D gene is left open where the match is weak. Clone size is given for some rows only: seen once, a few or many times, or a class if the clone is expanded.

V	D	size	J	CDR3	DNA
TRBV18	TRBD2	NA	TRBJ2-7	CASSPGEAGAFPYEQYF	TGTGCCAGCTCCCCTGGGGAGGCGGGAGCCTTCCCCTACGAGCAGTACTTC
TRBV6-5	NA	NA	TRBJ2-2	CASSFTGTGELFF	TGTGCCAGCAGTTTTACGGGCACCGGGGAGCTGTTTTTT
TRBV21-1	NA	NA	TRBJ2-7	CASSKGETGGYEQYF	TGTGCCAGCAGCAAAGGAGAGACAGGGGGCTACGAGCAGTACTTC
TRBV7-8	TRBD1	NA	TRBJ1-6	CASSRSPKSQGFMNSPLHF	TGTGCCAGCAGCCGCAGCCCCAAGTCACAGGGGTTCATGAATTCACCCCTCCACTTT
TRBV4-3	NA	NA	TRBJ2-1	CASSQDRGSPNEQFF	TGCGCCAGCAGCCAAGATCGCGGGTCCCCCAATGAGCAGTTCTTC
TRBV29-1	TRBD1	NA	TRBJ1-1	CSARKTGGPNTEAFF	TGCAGCGCTCGCAAAACAGGGGGCCCCAACACTGAAGCTTTCTTT
TRBV27	NA	NA	TRBJ1-4	CASSAGQAIFTNEKLFF	TGTGCCAGCAGTGCCGGGCAGGCGATTTTTACTAATGAAAAACTGTTTTTT
TRBV7-3	NA	NA	TRBJ2-1	CASSLNRDSKNNEQFF	TGTGCCAGCAGCTTGAATCGGGACTCGAAAAACAATGAGCAGTTCTTC
TRBV6-6	TRBD1	NA	TRBJ2-5	CASSYYRGSETQYF	TGTGCCAGCAGTTACTACAGGGGGAGCGAGACCCAGTACTTC
TRBV6-2/TRBV6-3	NA	NA	TRBJ1-5	CASSYPITISNQPQHF	TGTGCCAGCAGTTACCCCATTACAATTAGCAATCAGCCCCAGCATTTT
TRBV20-1	NA	few	TRBJ1-2	CSASGGGAGYGYTF	TGCAGTGCTAGTGGTGGGGGCGCAGGCTATGGCTACACCTTC
TRBV24-1	NA	NA	TRBJ1-2	CATSASANYGYTF	TGTGCCACCAGTGCCTCTGCTAACTATGGCTACACCTTC
TRBV27	NA	NA	TRBJ2-2	CASSLWASGELFF	TGTGCCAGCAGTTTATGGGCAAGCGGGGAGCTGTTTTTT
TRBV5-4	NA	NA	TRBJ2-7	CASSWGDSTLRQYEQYF	TGTGCCAGCAGCTGGGGGGACAGCACACTACGGCAATACGAGCAGTACTTC
TRBV6-2/TRBV6-3	NA	NA	TRBJ1-2	CASSSPLEGYTF	TGTGCCAGCAGTTCTCCCCTTGAGGGCTACACCTTC
TRBV7-2	NA	NA	TRBJ1-4	CASSLNRADEKLFF	TGTGCCAGCAGCTTAAACAGGGCCGATGAAAAACTGTTTTTT
TRBV9	NA	NA	TRBJ2-7	CASSVRDNPYEQYF	TGTGCCAGCAGCGTCAGGGACAACCCCTACGAGCAGTACTTC
TRBV4-1	NA	NA	TRBJ1-1	CASSQDPQGRLSEAFF	TGCGCCAGCAGCCAAGATCCCCAGGGCAGGCTATCCGAAGCTTTCTTT
TRBV30	NA	NA	TRBJ1-6	CAWSGGVRNSPLHF	TGTGCCTGGAGCGGGGGGGTGCGCAATTCACCCCTCCACTTT
TRBV5-4	NA	NA	TRBJ2-2	CAGRRWNTGELFF	TGTGCCGGAAGGAGGTGGAACACCGGGGAGCTGTTTTTT
TRBV9	TRBD1	NA	TRBJ1-1	CASSVAPGGSEAFF	TGTGCCAGCAGCGTAGCCCCAGGGGGGTCCGAAGCTTTCTTT
TRBV5-1	NA	NA	TRBJ1-1	CASSWTLQSNTEAFF	TGCGCCAGCAGCTGGACCCTCCAGTCGAACACTGAAGCTTTCTTT
TRBV11-2	NA	few	TRBJ1-1	CASSYRDWDWRDTEAFF	TGTGCCAGCAGCTACAGGGATTGGGACTGGAGGGACACTGAAGCTTTCTTT
TRBV7-2	NA	few	TRBJ2-7	CASSLGAGRYEQYF	TGTGCCAGCAGCTTGGGGGCGGGGAGGTACGAGCAGTACTTC
TRBV4-2	TRBD2	NA	TRBJ2-1	CASSQGLAGTDNEQFF	TGTGCCAGCAGCCAAGGACTAGCGGGAACAGACAATGAGCAGTTCTTC
TRBV6-2/TRBV6-3	TRBD1	NA	TRBJ1-1	CASSFQGETEAFF	TGTGCCAGCAGTTTTCAGGGGGAAACTGAAGCTTTCTTT
TRBV7-8	NA	NA	TRBJ1-1	CASSYPPAGMNTEAFF	TGTGCCAGCAGCTACCCCCCAGCAGGGATGAACACTGAAGCTTTCTTT
TRBV19	TRBD2	NA	TRBJ2-1	CASRRSGTSGYNEQFF	TGTGCCAGTAGACGTTCCGGGACTAGCGGATACAATGAGCAGTTCTTC
TRBV30	NA	NA	TRBJ2-7	CAWRPVLRETQQYF	TGTGCCTGGCGACCTGTGCTCCGCGAAACACAGCAGTACTTC